The 4 T cell receptor beta chains presented below share a single source sample, sequenced in a study of T cell repertoires in cytomegalovirus infection. TCRdb re-called the reads with MiXCR, one entry per CDR3 protein. The table includes more than 250,000 distinct CDR3 sequences, 25% detected once. The antigens these receptors bind are not known. Sequenced here: cultured PBMCs, sampled from culture after CMV antigen stimulation. The receptor set was obtained from a human donor in good health (CMV status not recorded). Some clones in this sample may be carry-over from other donors' samples.

The genes are TRBV4-3 and TRBJ2-7, with 8 bases identical to TRBD1. The germline V gene has CDR1 LGHNA and CDR2 YSLEER. The junction had 8 bases not matched to a gene; V was cut back by 0 bases and J by 4 bases. CDR3 length: 16 residues. For the CDR3, the DNA is TGCGCCAGCAGCCAAGAATCGGGGACAGGCCTTTACGAGCAGTACTTC. It codes for CASSQESGTGLYEQYF.

This clonotype was observed a handful of times. The chain combines TRBV6-2 or TRBV6-3 with TRBJ2-1, with 8 bases that match TRBD2. The CDR3 has 14 residues. The germline V gene has CDR1 MNHEY and CDR2 SVGEGT. Trimming removed 7 bases from V and 6 bases from J; junction bases left unmatched: 8. The CDR3: CASKRERGGNEQFF. CDR3 nucleotides: TGTGCCAGCAAACGAGAACGGGGGGGCAATGAGCAGTTCTTC.

The chain uses TRBV18 and TRBJ2-1; 9 nucleotides line up with TRBD1. The V and J ends lost 5 bases and 4 bases, in that order; junction bases with no gene match: 9. The CDR3 sequence is 16 residues long. Germline CDR1 and CDR2: KGHSH and LQKENI. CDR3 coding DNA: TGTGCCAGCTCATCCCTGACAGGGGGAACATACAATGAGCAGTTCTTC. It encodes CASSSLTGGTYNEQFF.

CDR3 nucleotides: TGTGCCAGCAGCCAAGACCCGGGAGGGCTGAAGACCCAGTACTTC. Translated: CASSQDPGGLKTQYF. The chain is built from TRBV3-1 and TRBJ2-5; 8 bases align to TRBD2. Per the germline V gene, CDR1 is LGHDT and CDR2 is YNNKEL (reference sequence). The V and J ends lost 0 bases and 6 bases, in that order; junction bases with no gene match: 6. This CDR3 region has 15 residues.